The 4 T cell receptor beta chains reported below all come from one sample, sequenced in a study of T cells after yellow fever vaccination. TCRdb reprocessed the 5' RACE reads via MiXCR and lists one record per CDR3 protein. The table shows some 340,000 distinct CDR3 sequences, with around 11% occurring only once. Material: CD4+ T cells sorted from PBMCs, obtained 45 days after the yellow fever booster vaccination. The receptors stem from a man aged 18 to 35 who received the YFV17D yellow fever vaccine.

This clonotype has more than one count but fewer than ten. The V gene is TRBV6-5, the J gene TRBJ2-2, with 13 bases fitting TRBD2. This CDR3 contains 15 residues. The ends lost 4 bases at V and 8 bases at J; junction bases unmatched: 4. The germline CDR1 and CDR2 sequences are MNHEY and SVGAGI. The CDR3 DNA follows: TGTGCCAGCAGTTTACTAGCGGGGGGGCGTGGGGAGCTGTTTTTT. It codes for CASSLLAGGRGELFF.

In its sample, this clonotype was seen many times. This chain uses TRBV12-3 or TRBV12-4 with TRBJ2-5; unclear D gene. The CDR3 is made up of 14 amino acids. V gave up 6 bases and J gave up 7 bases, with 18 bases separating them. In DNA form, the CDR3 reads TGTGCCAGCAGAACGGTCGGCGCCTTCAGGACCCAGTACTTC. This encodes CASRTVGAFRTQYF.

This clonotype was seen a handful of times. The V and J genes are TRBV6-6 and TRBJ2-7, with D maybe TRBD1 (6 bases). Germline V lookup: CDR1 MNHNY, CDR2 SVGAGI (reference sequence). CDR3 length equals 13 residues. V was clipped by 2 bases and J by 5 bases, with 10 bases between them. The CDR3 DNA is TGTGCCAGCAGTTACGGGACACAGAACGAGCAGTACTTC. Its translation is CASSYGTQNEQYF.

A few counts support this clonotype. The CDR3 reads CASKKRQGARGEQYV. The CDR3, as DNA: TGTGCCAGCAAAAAGCGACAGGGGGCGCGTGGCGAGCAGTACGTC. This rearrangement joins TRBV6-5 to TRBJ2-7; TRBD1 matches 10 bases. In germline, CDR1 is MNHEY, CDR2 SVGAGI. Unmatched junction bases numbered 12, after V lost 7 bases and J lost 6 bases. This CDR3 is 15 amino acids long.